This TCR beta chain was documented in a study of shared clonotypes between healthy human individuals. Study-level findings and limits: The study generally estimated greater richness for naive than memory subsets. The small donor group covered limited genetic and exposure diversity.

Positive CCR7 selection of CD45RO-negative cells yielded the naive CD8 cells, and terminally differentiated effector memory CD45RA+ cells were excluded. Of note for this clone: The antigen is undetermined.

Source study methods: Junction-only immunoSEQ data arrived without quality scores, meaning filtering differed. Libraries were prepared by immunoSEQ multiplex PCR; TCRdb keeps only in-frame clonotypes and omits some of them. V, J and clone size derive from that table, while D and trimming were established from the DNA sequence. The table has around 1.9 million clones, around 93% seen once; the top ten hold around 1.7%. The sequenced sample consisted of naive CD8+ T cells from PBMCs. This TCR came from a man in his late teens or twenties in good health. Some clones in this sample may be carry-over from other donors' samples.

Here the CDR3 DNA reads TGTGCCAGCAGTCCAAGGACTAGCGGGAGTGAGACCGGGGAGCTGTTTTTT. Translating gives CASSPRTSGSETGELFF. The chain couples TRBV28 to TRBJ2-2, with 13 bases lining up with TRBD2. Germline CDR1 is MDHEN and CDR2 is SYDVKM. The CDR3 consists of 17 residues. The ends lost 5 bases at V and 5 bases at J; junction bases unmatched: 8.